Below are 5 T cell receptor beta chains sequenced from a single sample in a study of T cell repertoires in cytomegalovirus infection. TCRdb reprocessed the reads with MiXCR, giving one entry per CDR3 protein. The sample yields roughly 630,000 distinct CDR3 sequences, less than 25% seen once. The material sequenced was CD8+ T cells from PBMCs. The receptor source for this set is a human donor in good health (CMV status not recorded). Some clones in this sample may be carry-over from other donors' samples.

The rearrangement links TRBV6-5 to TRBJ2-2; 8 bases align to TRBD1. Germline CDR1 MNHEY, CDR2 SVGAGI. Trimming at V came to 6 bases and at J to 4 bases, leaving 7 bases not matched to a gene. CDR3 length: 15 residues. The CDR3 is CASSQGAFFTGELFF. The CDR3 bases are TGTGCCAGCAGCCAGGGGGCATTCTTCACCGGGGAGCTGTTTTTT.

The rearrangement joins TRBV29-1 to TRBJ2-4; D ambiguous. Germline V gene data show CDR1 as SQVTM and CDR2 as ANQGSEA. The CDR3 runs to 14 residues. Trimming pared 4 bases from V and 1 base from J, leaving 11 bases between. This CDR3 reads CSVGPLGAKNIQYF. The CDR3 DNA is TGCAGCGTTGGACCTCTGGGGGCCAAAAACATTCAGTACTTC.

There are a few counts of this clonotype. The V gene is TRBV20-1, the J gene TRBJ1-1; the match to TRBD1 covers 10 bases. CDR3 length: 16 residues. Germline CDR1 DFQATT, CDR2 SNEGSKA (reference sequence). Losses at the gene ends were 6 bases for V and 0 bases for J; bases not matched to a gene: 10. CDR3 loop: CSALRDRGSMNTEAFF. As DNA, the CDR3 is TGCAGTGCCCTCCGGGACAGGGGATCGATGAACACTGAAGCTTTCTTT.

This clonotype was counted a few times. The CDR3 coding sequence is TGTGCCAGCAGTTACTCCTGGGCAGGGGGCCCCCACGAGCAGTACTTC. Translated, it gives CASSYSWAGGPHEQYF. This chain links TRBV6-5 with TRBJ2-7; 8 bases align to TRBD1. The CDR3 totals 16 residues. From germline, CDR1 is MNHEY and CDR2 SVGAGI. With V trimmed by 0 bases and J by 5 bases, 9 bases remained unmatched.

The chain is built from TRBV27 and TRBJ2-7; TRBD2 aligns across 8 bases. Trimming took 6 bases from V and 3 from J; bases not matched to a gene: 7. This CDR3 contains 14 residues. The germline gives CDR1 MNHEY, CDR2 SMNVEV (reference sequence). CDR3 residues: CASRIAGSFYEQYF. The CDR3, as DNA: TGTGCCAGCAGAATAGCGGGGTCGTTCTACGAGCAGTACTTC.